What follows are 22 T cell receptor beta chains derived from one specimen sequenced in a study of vaccination effects on CD4 cells after COVID-19. The culture ran for approximately 10 days, and then CD4+ T cells were isolated. Participants were vaccinated with two doses of either the BNT162b2 or mRNA-1273 vaccine. No antigen has been identified for these receptors. Some clones are missing from TCRdb's copy, which holds only in-frame ones; the method was immunoSEQ multiplex PCR. The sample holds around 47,000 clones; around 70% are singletons and the top ten take less than 10%. The specimen comprised CD4+ T cells from PBMCs cultured without peptide, sampled after COVID-19 vaccination. These receptors were collected from a human donor who received a COVID-19 vaccine.

The chain uses TRBV19 and TRBJ1-5, with 8 bases aligning to TRBD1. CDR1 is LNHDA and CDR2 is SQIVND in the germline V gene (reference sequence). V was pared by 3 bases and J by 0 bases, with 1 base of the junction left unmatched. The CDR3 runs to 15 residues. The CDR3 spells CASSMGQASNQPQHF. The CDR3 coding sequence is TGTGCCAGTAGTATGGGACAGGCTAGCAATCAGCCCCAGCATTTT. Variable domain in full (rest from reference TRBV19 and TRBJ1-5): DGGITQSPKYLFRKEGQNVTLSCEQNLNHDAMYWYRQDPGQGLRLIYYSQIVNDFQKGDIAEGYSVSREKKESFPLTVTSAQKNPTAFYLCASSMGQASNQPQHFGDGTRLSIL.

CDR3 sequence reads: CASSLPRDGGGYGYTF. CDR3 sequence (DNA): TGTGCCAGTAGTCTACCTCGAGACGGCGGGGGCTATGGCTACACCTTC. This chain links TRBV19 with TRBJ1-2; a possible D gene is TRBD1 (5 bases). This CDR3 region has 16 residues. The germline V and J ends were trimmed by 5 bases and 4 bases, with 20 bases remaining between them. Germline V gene data show CDR1 as LNHDA and CDR2 as SQIVND (reference sequence).

As DNA, the CDR3 is TGCGCCAGCAGCTTGGCAAAACTAGCGGGAGAAAACGAGCAGTACTTC. Its translation: CASSLAKLAGENEQYF. The rearrangement links TRBV5-1 to TRBJ2-7, with TRBD2 identical over 11 bases. This CDR3 contains 16 residues. Trimming at V came to 0 bases and at J to 5 bases, leaving 7 bases not matched to a gene. CDR1 SGHRS and CDR2 YFSETQ come from the germline V gene.

This clone counts as medium-sized. The chain couples TRBV9 to TRBJ2-7, with D uncertain. Trimming stripped 0 bases from V and 3 bases from J, with 7 bases between. CDR3 length: 13 amino acids. CDR1 SGDLS and CDR2 YYNGEE come from the germline V gene. The CDR3, as DNA: TGTGCCAGCAGCGTAGACGGTCTCTACGAGCAGTACTTC. Its translation: CASSVDGLYEQYF.

The V and J genes are TRBV18 and TRBJ1-2; TRBD1 agrees at 7 bases. Germline values: CDR1 KGHSH, CDR2 LQKENI. The junction had 8 bases not matched to a gene; V was cut back by 4 bases and J by 3 bases. This CDR3 is 15 amino acids long. The CDR3 DNA is TGTGCCAGCTCACTGTCATACGGGACAGACTATGGCTACACCTTC. Its protein product is CASSLSYGTDYGYTF. The variable domain in full, completed from reference TRBV18 and TRBJ1-2, reads NAGVMQNPRHLVRRRGQEARLRCSPMKGHSHVYWYRQLPEEGLKFMVYLQKENIIDESGMPKERFSAEFPKEGPSILRIQQVVRGDSAAYFCASSLSYGTDYGYTFGSGTRLTVV.

The rearrangement links TRBV10-3 to TRBJ2-1; D tentatively fits TRBD1 or TRBD2 (7 bases each). This CDR3 spans 15 amino acids. V was shortened by 0 bases and J by 6 bases, with 12 bases between the two germline ends. Germline V gene data show CDR1 as ENHRY and CDR2 as SYGVKD. In DNA, the CDR3 is TGTGCCATCAGTGAGTCGACAGGGAGGGGCAATGAGCAGTTCTTC. This gives the protein CAISESTGRGNEQFF.

V usage is TRBV15 and J usage is TRBJ2-7, with no clear D. Trimming removed 5 bases at V and 7 bases at J, with 18 bases between. The CDR3 has 14 residues. The germline V gene encodes CDR1 LNHNV and CDR2 YYDKDF (reference sequence). The CDR3 loop is CATSPLKTSREQYF. In DNA, the CDR3 is TGTGCCACCAGCCCTCTTAAGACCTCTCGGGAGCAGTACTTC.

The gene calls are TRBV27 and TRBJ1-4; D may be TRBD1 (5 bases). The germline V gene has CDR1 MNHEY and CDR2 SMNVEV (reference sequence). This CDR3 comprises 14 residues. Trimming took off 5 bases at V and 12 bases at J, with 19 bases between the two ends. This CDR3 is CASSTPGIPTQLFF. The CDR3 nucleotides read TGTGCCAGCAGTACACCAGGGATCCCCACCCAACTGTTTTTT.

This sequence joins TRBV10-2 and TRBJ2-5; D is perhaps TRBD2 (5 bases). V gave up 3 bases and J gave up 4 bases, with 9 bases separating them. CDR3 size: 13 residues. CDR1 is WSHSY, CDR2 SAAADI, per germline. CDR3 sequence: CASSEWERETQYF. CDR3 nucleotide sequence: TGCGCCAGCAGTGAATGGGAGAGAGAGACCCAGTACTTC.

The chain is built from TRBV29-1 and TRBJ2-3; 13 bases map to TRBD2. The junction had 5 bases not matched to a gene; V was cut back by 6 bases and J by 5 bases. This CDR3 has 14 residues. Germline values: CDR1 SQVTM, CDR2 ANQGSEA. CDR3 nucleotides: TGCAGCGTCGGACTAGCGGGAGCCGTAGATACGCAGTATTTT. It encodes CSVGLAGAVDTQYF.

This clone showed up just a few times. The rearrangement links TRBV18 to TRBJ2-1, with D perhaps TRBD1 (5 bases). The CDR3 length is 16 residues. V lost 6 bases, J lost 0 bases, and 15 bases lay in between. The V gene's germline CDR1 is KGHSH and CDR2 LQKENI. CDR3 sequence reads: CASSPRQSISYNEQFF. CDR3 coding DNA: TGTGCCAGCTCCCCCCGACAGAGCATCTCCTACAATGAGCAGTTCTTC.

This chain uses TRBV2 with TRBJ1-1; possible D gene TRBD1, 5 bases. This CDR3 contains 13 residues. Germline V CDR1 and CDR2: SNHLY, FYNNEI. The V end lost 9 bases, the J end lost 2 bases, and 13 bases lay between the germline ends. In DNA, the CDR3 is TGTGCCAGTCTAGAAGACAGAAACACTGAAGCTTTCTTT. Protein: CASLEDRNTEAFF.

CDR3 in DNA: TGTGCCACCAGCAGATCGAGCTTCGAAATAAAGGCTTTCTTT. Translated: CATSRSSFEIKAFF. The gene calls are TRBV15 and TRBJ1-1; D gene unclear. The CDR3 runs to 14 residues. Germline CDR1 reads LNHNV; CDR2 reads YYDKDF (reference sequence). Trimming removed 2 bases from V and 11 bases from J, with 18 bases in between.

A few counts support this clone. The genes are TRBV11-2 and TRBJ2-7; no definite D call. CDR1 is SGHAT, CDR2 FQNNGV, per germline. The CDR3 runs to 12 residues. V was shortened by 2 bases and J by 7 bases, with 9 bases between the two germline ends. CDR3 nucleotide sequence: TGTGCCAGCAGCTTATTGGGTGGGGAGCAGTACTTC. Translation: CASSLLGGEQYF. The full variable domain, in which reference TRBV11-2 and TRBJ2-7 provide the parts outside the CDR3, is EAGVAQSPRYKIIEKRQSVAFWCNPISGHATLYWYQQILGQGPKLLIQFQNNGVVDDSQLPKDRFSAERLKGVDSTLKIQPAKLEDSAVYLCASSLLGGEQYFGPGTRLTVT.

This chain connects TRBV11-3 to TRBJ2-7, with D possibly being TRBD2 (5 bases). Germline CDR1 reads SGHNT; CDR2 reads YENEEA. The CDR3 contains 11 residues. V lost 5 bases and J lost 4, with 6 bases in between. The CDR3 DNA is TGTGCCAGCAGCCGGGATTACGAGCAGTACTTC. Amino acid sequence: CASSRDYEQYF. The variable domain in full, completed from reference TRBV11-3 and TRBJ2-7, reads EAGVVQSPRYKIIEKKQPVAFWCNPISGHNTLYWYLQNLGQGPELLIRYENEEAVDDSQLPKDRFSAERLKGVDSTLKIQPAELGDSAVYLCASSRDYEQYFGPGTRLTVT.

The chain combines TRBV5-1 with TRBJ2-1; D uncertain. CDR1 and CDR2 from the germline V gene are SGHRS and YFSETQ. CDR3 length: 13 amino acids. V was cut by 0 bases and J by 12 bases, with 13 bases left in between. CDR3 region: CASSLASEVPQFF. As DNA, the CDR3 is TGCGCCAGCAGCTTGGCATCCGAGGTGCCGCAGTTCTTC.

The rearrangement links TRBV7-9 to TRBJ1-3; D gene unclear. V shed 5 bases and J shed 0 bases, with 14 bases lying between them. The length of the CDR3 is 16 residues. Germline V gene sequence: CDR1 SEHNR, CDR2 FQNEAQ (reference sequence). CDR3 nucleotides: TGTGCCAGCAGCCCAAGAACGGGAAACTCTGGAAACACCATATATTTT. This gives the protein CASSPRTGNSGNTIYF.

This clone was observed a few times. This rearrangement joins TRBV6-6 to TRBJ1-2; 9 bases fit TRBD1. Germline assignment: CDR1 MNHNY and CDR2 SVGAGI (reference sequence). This CDR3 is built from 14 residues. The ends lost 5 bases at V and 0 bases at J; junction bases unmatched: 1. This CDR3 is CASSDRGANYGYTF. In nucleotides, the CDR3 is TGTGCCAGCAGTGACAGGGGGGCTAACTATGGCTACACCTTC.

The chain uses TRBV6-5 and TRBJ2-3; unclear D gene. Germline-derived CDR1 and CDR2 are MNHEY and SVGAGI. V shed 8 bases and J shed 6 bases, with 9 bases lying between them. The CDR3 sequence is 11 residues long. CDR3 nucleotides: TGTGCCAGCGAGCAGTGGGATACGCAGTATTTT. Its protein is CASEQWDTQYF.

This clone has a handful of counts. CDR3 in amino acids: CSVEEVAGGPPQFF. The CDR3, as DNA: TGCAGCGTTGAAGAAGTAGCGGGGGGGCCTCCGCAGTTCTTC. This rearrangement joins TRBV29-1 to TRBJ2-1; 11 bases line up with TRBD2. After removal of 0 bases from V and 12 bases from J, the junction contained 7 bases not matched to a gene. The CDR3 length is 14 residues. The V gene's germline CDR1 is SQVTM and CDR2 ANQGSEA.

The chain recombines TRBV3-1 (or the pseudogene TRBV3-2) with TRBJ2-1; 8 positions agree with TRBD2. This CDR3 spans 15 amino acids. The germline V gene encodes CDR1 LGHDT and CDR2 YNNKEL (reference sequence). After removal of 5 bases from V and 4 bases from J, the junction contained 7 bases not matched to a gene. The CDR3 DNA reads TGTGCCAGCAGCGCGAGCGGGAGCCCTTACAATGAGCAGTTCTTC. Protein product: CASSASGSPYNEQFF.

The chain links TRBV28 to TRBJ2-1, with TRBD2 matching 7 bases. The germline gives CDR1 MDHEN, CDR2 SYDVKM. The CDR3 has 17 amino acids. J gave up 0 bases and V 10 bases, and 15 bases lay outside the gene matches. DNA of the CDR3: TGTGCCACCGCTCCCAGCGGGGCCAGGAGCTCCTACAATGAGCAGTTCTTC. This sequence encodes CATAPSGARSSYNEQFF.